Below, 8 T cell receptor beta chains from the same sample are listed, as sequenced in a study of Ad26.COV2.S vaccination and SARS-CoV-2 variants. Using immunoSEQ multiplex PCR, the repertoire was profiled, and TCRdb retains in-frame clones only, with some absent. The data hold under 550,000 clones, with around 87% observed a single time. The treatment: some 19 received Ad26.COV2.S at low or high dose, single or two shots; about 5 received placebo; per-sample allocation not given. Following the first vaccine or placebo injection, samples were taken on day 63. The sequences come from peripheral blood, collected in a trial of Ad26.COV2.S vaccine versus placebo. The receptors originated from a person aged 18-60 years who received the Ad26.COV2.S COVID-19 vaccine or a placebo.

The chain employs TRBV7-2 and TRBJ2-3; TRBD1 matches at 9 bases. V lost 5 bases to trimming and J lost 2 bases; unmatched junction nucleotides: 8. From germline, CDR1 is SGHTA and CDR2 FQGNSA. The CDR3 has 16 amino acids. The CDR3 DNA is TGTGCCAGCAGCCTCGGGACAGGGCCTTACACAGATACGCAGTATTTT. Protein sequence: CASSLGTGPYTDTQYF. Drawing the rest from reference TRBV7-2 and TRBJ2-3, the complete variable domain is GAGVSQSPSNKVTEKGKDVELRCDPISGHTALYWYRQSLGQGLEFLIYFQGNSAPDKSGLPSDRFSAERTGGSVSTLTIQRTQQEDSAVYLCASSLGTGPYTDTQYFGPGTRLTVL.

The chain couples TRBV2 to TRBJ1-1, with 8 bases aligning to TRBD1. V lost 4 bases and J lost 4; bases outside the gene matches: 5. The CDR3 runs 14 residues. The V gene's germline CDR1 is SNHLY and CDR2 FYNNEI. The CDR3 protein is CASSGTGGITEAFF. Written as DNA, the CDR3 is TGTGCCAGCAGTGGTACAGGGGGGATCACTGAAGCTTTCTTT.

The chain carries TRBV7-2 and TRBJ1-1; D is undetermined. The CDR3 has 14 residues. The V end was cut by 4 bases, the J end by 2 bases, with 11 bases between. Germline V gene lookup returns CDR1 SGHTA and CDR2 FQGNSA. The CDR3 loop reads CASSYQSDNTEAFF. The CDR3 nucleotides are TGTGCCAGCAGCTACCAGAGTGATAACACTGAAGCTTTCTTT.

The rearrangement joins TRBV28 to TRBJ1-2; 10 nucleotides line up with TRBD1. The CDR3 extends over 12 amino acids. The V gene end was trimmed by 6 bases and the J gene end by 13 bases; junction bases not matched to a gene: 8. From germline, CDR1 is MDHEN and CDR2 SYDVKM. CDR3 nucleotides: TGTGCCAGCAGACTGACAGGGGGCGCGGCCACCTTC. Its protein is CASRLTGGAATF.

V gene TRBV5-1 combines with J gene TRBJ1-3; D call uncertain. This CDR3 is built from 13 residues. Germline-derived CDR1 and CDR2 are SGHRS and YFSETQ. V was shortened by 0 bases and J by 2 bases, with 3 bases between the two germline ends. This CDR3 is CASSLGAGNTIYF. In nucleotides, the CDR3 is TGCGCCAGCAGCTTGGGGGCTGGAAACACCATATATTTT.

J is TRBJ2-7 and V is TRBV7-9; D perhaps matches TRBD1 (5 bases). The CDR3 is 13 residues long. The V gene lost 5 bases and the J gene lost 0 bases, with 8 bases spanning the gap. CDR1 and CDR2 (germline): SEHNR, FQNEAQ (reference sequence). CDR3 nucleotide sequence: TGTGCCAGCAGCACAGACAGCTCCTACGAGCAGTACTTC. This sequence encodes CASSTDSSYEQYF. Supplemented by reference TRBV7-9 and TRBJ2-7, the full variable domain reads DTGVSQNPRHKITKRGQNVTFRCDPISEHNRLYWYRQTLGQGPEFLTYFQNEAQLEKSRLLSDRFSAERPKGSFSTLEIQRTEQGDSAMYLCASSTDSSYEQYFGPGTRLTVT.

The J gene is TRBJ2-7, the V gene TRBV6-6, with D perhaps matching TRBD2 (6 bases). Per germline, CDR1 MNHNY and CDR2 SVGAGI (reference sequence). The CDR3 totals 13 residues. Deletions cut 9 bases from V and 0 bases from J, with 12 bases between. The CDR3 reads CASKRGSSYEQYF. CDR3 DNA sequence: TGTGCCAGTAAACGGGGGAGCTCCTACGAGCAGTACTTC.

On this clone itself: Different DNA sequences within this sample yield the same CDR3. The rearrangement links TRBV5-1 to TRBJ1-1; possible D gene TRBD1, 6 bases. This CDR3 contains 14 residues. Germline values: CDR1 SGHRS, CDR2 YFSETQ. V lost 1 base and J 1 base, leaving 8 bases between the germline ends. The CDR3 nucleotides read TGCGCCAGCAGCTTGTACAGGGCGAACACTGAAGCTTTCTTT. This sequence encodes CASSLYRANTEAFF.